Each of the 24 T cell receptor beta chains below was sequenced from the same sample in a study of cytomegalovirus exposure and HLA in healthy donors. In the PCR, 60 Vbeta and 13 Jbeta primers were used. Assay: immunoSEQ multiplex PCR; the TCRdb copy retains only in-frame clones and omits some. This sample has 150,000 to 200,000 clones, with roughly 85% found just once. The sequenced sample was PBMCs. These receptors originate from a woman aged 45-65 years in good health and CMV-seronegative.

A word on this clone: The junction shows a germline mismatch at one end, possibly a read error. The DNA of the CDR3 is TGTGCCAGCAGCTTGTCGGGACAAACCCTAATCCTCTTC. Protein product: CASSLSGQTLILF. The chain employs TRBV7-8 and TRBJ1-2; possibly TRBD1 for D (6 bases). Germline CDR1 SGHVS, CDR2 FQNEAQ. The CDR3 is 13 amino acids.

The gene calls are TRBV4-1 and TRBJ2-1, with D possibly matching TRBD2 (5 bases). Germline CDR1 reads MGHRA; CDR2 reads YSYEKL. CDR3 length: 14 amino acids. V lost 2 bases and J lost 4, with 9 bases in between. The CDR3 protein is CASSQPPGYNEQFF. The CDR3 DNA reads TGCGCCAGCAGCCAACCTCCGGGGTACAATGAGCAGTTCTTC.

The chain links TRBV27 to TRBJ1-2; tentative D call: TRBD1 (6 bases). Looked up from germline, CDR1 is MNHEY and CDR2 is SMNVEV (reference sequence). This CDR3 is 15 amino acids long. In DNA, the CDR3 is TGTGTGAAGGTTGATTTTGTGGCAGGGGCAAGTGGCTACACCTTC. It codes for CVKVDFVAGASGYTF.

This sequence joins TRBV6-5 and TRBJ1-6; D gene unclear. Looked up from germline, CDR1 is MNHEY and CDR2 is SVGAGI. V lost 0 bases and J lost 11, with 11 bases in between. This CDR3 contains 14 residues. The CDR3 sequence is CASSYSRDTPPLHF. In DNA form, the CDR3 reads TGTGCCAGCAGTTACTCGAGAGACACGCCACCCCTCCACTTT.

This clone appeared a single time. The chain employs TRBV14 and TRBJ2-2; TRBD1 aligns across 7 bases. Germline CDR1 reads SGHDN; CDR2 reads FVKESK. The CDR3 sequence is 16 residues long. V gave up 3 bases and J gave up 3 bases; unmatched junction bases: 7. CDR3 bases: TGTGCCAGCAGCCACCGGACAGGAATGTACACCGGGGAGCTGTTTTTT. The encoded protein is CASSHRTGMYTGELFF.

CDR3 coding DNA: TGTGCCAGCAGCGCCTCTAGCGGGCACTACAATGAGCAGTTCTTC. It translates to CASSASSGHYNEQFF. The chain is built from TRBV9 and TRBJ2-1; TRBD2 aligns across 8 bases. Germline trimming cut 3 bases from V and 3 bases from J; bases unmatched to any gene: 5. The CDR3 loop spans 15 amino acids. The germline CDR1 and CDR2 sequences are SGDLS and YYNGEE.

This clone was seen a handful of times. The V call is TRBV4-2, the J call TRBJ2-2, with D hard to call. The CDR3 totals 16 residues. In germline, CDR1 is LGHNA, CDR2 YNFKEQ. V was cut by 0 bases and J by 6 bases, with 14 bases left in between. The CDR3, as DNA: TGTGCCAGCAGCCAAGATCCACTACGAGAAGCCGGGGAGCTGTTTTTT. The encoded protein is CASSQDPLREAGELFF.

V is TRBV5-4 and J is TRBJ2-1; the match to TRBD2 covers 10 bases. The V gene end was trimmed by 0 bases and the J gene end by 11 bases; junction bases not matched to a gene: 8. CDR1 and CDR2 (germline): SGHNT, YYREEE (reference sequence). The CDR3 consists of 15 residues. In DNA, the CDR3 is TGTGCCAGCAGCTTGGGAGGGGCTAGCGGGAGTAAGCAGTTCTTC. Translated: CASSLGGASGSKQFF.

The chain uses TRBV9 and TRBJ2-1, with D possibly matching TRBD2 (6 bases). Deletions cut 0 bases from V and 0 bases from J, with 10 bases between. The CDR3 spans 16 residues. Germline CDR1 and CDR2: SGDLS and YYNGEE. The CDR3 nucleotides read TGTGCCAGCAGCGTAGGGATCGGGAGCTCCTACAATGAGCAGTTCTTC. Translation gives CASSVGIGSSYNEQFF.

The rearrangement uses TRBV5-1 and TRBJ1-2; D perhaps matches TRBD1 (6 bases). CDR3 length: 15 amino acids. In germline, CDR1 is SGHRS, CDR2 YFSETQ. V was clipped by 0 bases and J by 3 bases, with 12 bases between them. The CDR3 is CASSLAGQGYYGYTF. The CDR3 DNA reads as TGCGCCAGCAGCTTGGCCGGGCAGGGGTACTATGGCTACACCTTC. Full variable domain (remainder filled in from reference TRBV5-1 and TRBJ1-2): KAGVTQTPRYLIKTRGQQVTLSCSPISGHRSVSWYQQTPGQGLQFLFEYFSETQRNKGNFPGRFSGRQFSNSRSEMNVSTLELGDSALYLCASSLAGQGYYGYTFGSGTRLTVV.

The V and J genes are TRBV11-2 and TRBJ2-1; D might be TRBD1 (5 bases). V was pared by 2 bases and J by 5 bases, with 22 bases between. Germline-derived CDR1 and CDR2 are SGHAT and FQNNGV. The CDR3 spans 18 residues. The CDR3 here is CASSLRPAWGGRDNEQFF. CDR3 in DNA: TGTGCCAGCAGCTTAAGGCCCGCGTGGGGCGGCAGGGACAATGAGCAGTTCTTC.

The chain is built from TRBV27 and TRBJ2-3; 14 positions match TRBD2. V lost 8 bases to trimming and J lost 6 bases; unmatched junction nucleotides: 10. This CDR3 is 16 amino acids long. Germline V gene sequence: CDR1 MNHEY, CDR2 SMNVEV (reference sequence). Here the CDR3 DNA reads TGTGCCAGCGGGGGACAGGGACTAGCGGGAGTGGATACGCAGTATTTT. It is translated as CASGGQGLAGVDTQYF.

The chain links TRBV15 to TRBJ2-3; TRBD1 is a possible D gene (6 bases). V was shortened by 0 bases and J by 6 bases, with 16 bases between the two germline ends. Germline V lookup: CDR1 LNHNV, CDR2 YYDKDF (reference sequence). There are 16 residues in the CDR3. The CDR3, as DNA: TGTGCCACCAGCAGAGATGGAGCAGGGGCTAGGGATACGCAGTATTTT. It yields the protein CATSRDGAGARDTQYF.

This chain links TRBV27 with TRBJ2-7; 7 nucleotides line up with TRBD1. CDR1 MNHEY and CDR2 SMNVEV come from the germline V gene (reference sequence). J lost 3 bases, V lost 4 bases, and 12 bases had no gene match. There are 16 residues in the CDR3. The CDR3 DNA reads as TGTGCCAGCAGTTCACGACCGGGACAGATAGTCTACGAGCAGTACTTC. Protein: CASSSRPGQIVYEQYF.

This clone was counted a few times. The rearrangement uses TRBV27 and TRBJ1-1, with a possible D match to TRBD1 (6 bases). CDR3 size: 15 residues. V was pared by 5 bases and J by 1 base, with 14 bases between. The germline gives CDR1 MNHEY, CDR2 SMNVEV (reference sequence). Written as DNA, the CDR3 is TGTGCCAGCAGTCCAATGGGGGCTTCGAACACTGAAGCTTTCTTT. This translates into CASSPMGASNTEAFF.

This chain joins TRBV6-1 and TRBJ1-1, with unresolved D. Germline CDR1 MNHNS, CDR2 SASEGT. The length of the CDR3 is 14 residues. Trimming shortened V by 1 base and J by 0 bases, and 6 bases separated the two germline ends. In DNA form, the CDR3 reads TGTGCCAGCAGTGAAGTAAACTTGAACACTGAAGCTTTCTTT. This gives the protein CASSEVNLNTEAFF.

The rearrangement uses TRBV5-5 and TRBJ2-7; 8 nucleotides line up with TRBD2. Losses at the gene ends were 2 bases for V and 2 bases for J; bases not matched to a gene: 6. CDR1 is SGHKS and CDR2 is YYEKEE in the germline V gene (reference sequence). The CDR3 consists of 15 residues. The CDR3, as DNA: TGTGCCAGCAGCTTTTACGGGGGGGAAACCTACGAGCAGTACTTC. It encodes CASSFYGGETYEQYF.

The chain is built from TRBV21-1 and TRBJ2-1; the tabulated D call, TRBD2, remains unverified against the DNA. TRBV21-1 is an annotated pseudogene. The CDR3 sequence is 14 residues long. For the CDR3, the DNA is TGTGCCAGCAGCAAACTAAAGGAGATCAATGAGCAGTTCTTC. Amino acid sequence: CASSKLKEINEQFF.

The rearrangement uses TRBV4-1 and TRBJ2-5; 7 bases fit TRBD2. Germline CDR1 is MGHRA and CDR2 is YSYEKL. This CDR3 has 16 amino acids. V lost 0 bases and J lost 6; bases outside the gene matches: 10. DNA of the CDR3: TGCGCCAGCAGCCAAGAGCGGGACTACCTCGTTAAGACCCAGTACTTC. It encodes CASSQERDYLVKTQYF.

V and J are TRBV28 and TRBJ2-1; D may be TRBD2 (6 bases). CDR1 and CDR2 (germline): MDHEN, SYDVKM. Between the trimmed V and J ends, which lost 3 bases and 10 bases, there was a span of 19 bases. There are 15 residues in the CDR3. CDR3 sequence reads: CASSFGGDAPREQFF. The CDR3 region has the DNA TGTGCCAGCAGTTTCGGCGGGGATGCGCCCAGGGAGCAGTTCTTC.

V gene TRBV19 combines with J gene TRBJ2-3; 8 nucleotides match TRBD2. Germline V lookup: CDR1 LNHDA, CDR2 SQIVND (reference sequence). This CDR3 comprises 15 residues. Unmatched junction bases numbered 8, after V lost 3 bases and J lost 6 bases. The CDR3: CASSMVIAGIDTQYF. The CDR3, as DNA: TGTGCCAGTAGTATGGTGATAGCGGGAATTGATACGCAGTATTTT.

V usage is TRBV6-5 and J usage is TRBJ2-2, with D perhaps matching TRBD2 (6 bases). Trimming stripped 7 bases from V and 6 bases from J, with 12 bases between. This CDR3 spans 13 amino acids. Per germline, CDR1 MNHEY and CDR2 SVGAGI. In nucleotides, the CDR3 is TGTGCCAGCAATACCCGGGAGTCCGGGGAGCTGTTTTTT. It codes for CASNTRESGELFF.

The J gene is TRBJ1-1, the V gene TRBV7-2, with D perhaps TRBD1 (6 bases). CDR1 SGHTA and CDR2 FQGNSA come from the germline V gene. V lost 4 bases, J lost 2 bases, and 14 bases lay in between. The CDR3 loop spans 15 amino acids. The chain's CDR3 is CASSSLGTLNTEAFF. The CDR3 coding sequence is TGTGCCAGCAGCTCGCTCGGGACACTAAACACTGAAGCTTTCTTT.

This chain joins TRBV18 and TRBJ1-1; TRBD1 matches 8 bases. V was clipped by 3 bases and J by 4 bases; unmatched bases: 4. The V gene's germline CDR1 is KGHSH and CDR2 LQKENI. This CDR3 comprises 14 residues. This CDR3 reads CASSPDRVITEAFF. In nucleotides, the CDR3 is TGTGCCAGCTCACCGGACAGGGTTATCACTGAAGCTTTCTTT.